This T cell receptor beta chain is drawn from a study of PD-1 blockade in classical Hodgkin lymphoma. The method was immunoSEQ multiplex PCR; TCRdb's version includes in-frame clones alone and lacks a portion of them. The repertoire holds 95,000 to 100,000 clones, 80% to 90% seen once, with under 8% in the top ten. Each patient's relapse followed autologous stem cell transplantation, and brentuximab vedotin exposure varied. The TCR sequence derives from a human donor with classical Hodgkin lymphoma. The sample in question was peripheral blood mononuclear cells (PBMCs), obtained before the second cycle of nivolumab.

CDR3 sequence (DNA): TGCGCCAGCAGTGAGTCGGGGGGTGCAATGACCCAGTACTTC. The encoded protein is CASSESGGAMTQYF. This chain links TRBV10-1 with TRBJ2-5, with D perhaps matching TRBD2 (6 bases). This CDR3 contains 14 residues. Germline CDR1 WNHNN, CDR2 SYGVQD (reference sequence). V was trimmed by 0 bases and J by 7 bases, leaving 12 bases between them.